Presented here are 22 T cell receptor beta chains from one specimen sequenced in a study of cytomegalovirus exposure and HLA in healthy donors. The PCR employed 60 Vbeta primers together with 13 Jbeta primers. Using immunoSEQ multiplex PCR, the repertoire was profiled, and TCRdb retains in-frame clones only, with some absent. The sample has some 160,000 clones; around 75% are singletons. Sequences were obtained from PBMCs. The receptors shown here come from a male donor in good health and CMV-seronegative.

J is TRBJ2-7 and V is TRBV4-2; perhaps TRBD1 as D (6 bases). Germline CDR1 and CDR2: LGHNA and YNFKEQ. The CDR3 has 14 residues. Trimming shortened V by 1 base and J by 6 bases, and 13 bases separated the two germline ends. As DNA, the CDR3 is TGTGCCAGCAGCCAAGGCCAGGGGCTCGCCGAGCAGTACTTC. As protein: CASSQGQGLAEQYF.

This CDR3 reads CASRGDSLKAFF. As DNA, the CDR3 is TGTGCCAGCAGGGGGGACTCTTTAAAGGCTTTCTTT. This chain joins TRBV6-1 and TRBJ1-1, with a possible D match to TRBD1 (5 bases). Trimming stripped 6 bases from V and 11 bases from J, with 16 bases between. CDR1 is MNHNS, CDR2 SASEGT, per germline. This CDR3 comprises 12 residues.

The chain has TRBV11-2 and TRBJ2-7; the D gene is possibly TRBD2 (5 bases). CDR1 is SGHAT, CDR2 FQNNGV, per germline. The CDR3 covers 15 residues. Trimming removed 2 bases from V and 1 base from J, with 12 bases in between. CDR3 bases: TGTGCCAGCAGCTTATCAGCGGTGACGTCCTACGAGCAGTACTTC. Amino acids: CASSLSAVTSYEQYF.

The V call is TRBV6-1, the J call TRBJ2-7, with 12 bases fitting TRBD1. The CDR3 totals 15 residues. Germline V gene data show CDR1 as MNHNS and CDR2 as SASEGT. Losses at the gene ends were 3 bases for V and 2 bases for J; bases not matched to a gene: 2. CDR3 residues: CASSEWDRGPYEQYF. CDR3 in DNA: TGTGCCAGCAGTGAGTGGGACAGGGGGCCCTACGAGCAGTACTTC.

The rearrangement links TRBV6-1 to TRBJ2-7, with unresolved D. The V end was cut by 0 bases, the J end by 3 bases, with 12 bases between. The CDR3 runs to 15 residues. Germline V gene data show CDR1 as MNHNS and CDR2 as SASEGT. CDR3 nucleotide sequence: TGTGCCAGCAGTGAAGCTCGCGGTCGCGGCTACGAGCAGTACTTC. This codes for CASSEARGRGYEQYF.

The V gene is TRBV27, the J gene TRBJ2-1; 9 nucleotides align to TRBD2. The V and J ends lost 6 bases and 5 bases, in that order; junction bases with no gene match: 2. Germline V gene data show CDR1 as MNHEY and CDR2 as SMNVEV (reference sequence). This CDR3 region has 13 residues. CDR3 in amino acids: CASRRLADNEQFF. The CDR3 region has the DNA TGTGCCAGCAGGCGACTAGCGGACAATGAGCAGTTCTTC.

The CDR3 protein is CASSLSEVAAQNTGELFF. The CDR3 bases are TGCGCCAGCAGCTTATCCGAGGTGGCGGCCCAGAACACCGGGGAGCTGTTTTTT. The genes are TRBV5-1 and TRBJ2-2; D not certain. V was cut by 2 bases and J by 1 base, with 18 bases left in between. The length of the CDR3 is 18 residues. Germline assignment: CDR1 SGHRS and CDR2 YFSETQ. Together with reference TRBV5-1 and TRBJ2-2, the CDR3 gives the full variable domain: KAGVTQTPRYLIKTRGQQVTLSCSPISGHRSVSWYQQTPGQGLQFLFEYFSETQRNKGNFPGRFSGRQFSNSRSEMNVSTLELGDSALYLCASSLSEVAAQNTGELFFGEGSRLTVL.

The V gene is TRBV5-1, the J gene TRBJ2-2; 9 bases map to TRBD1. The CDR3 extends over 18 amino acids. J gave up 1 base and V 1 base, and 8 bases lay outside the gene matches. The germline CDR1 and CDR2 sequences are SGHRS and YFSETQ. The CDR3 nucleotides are TGCGCCAGCAGCTTGAGGACAACAGGGGGCGGGAACACCGGGGAGCTGTTTTTT. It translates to CASSLRTTGGGNTGELFF.

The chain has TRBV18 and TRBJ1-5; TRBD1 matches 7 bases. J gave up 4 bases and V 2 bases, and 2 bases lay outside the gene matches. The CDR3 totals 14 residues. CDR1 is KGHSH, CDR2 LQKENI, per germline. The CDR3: CASSPGQVNQPQHF. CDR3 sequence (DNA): TGTGCCAGCTCACCAGGACAGGTAAATCAGCCCCAGCATTTT.

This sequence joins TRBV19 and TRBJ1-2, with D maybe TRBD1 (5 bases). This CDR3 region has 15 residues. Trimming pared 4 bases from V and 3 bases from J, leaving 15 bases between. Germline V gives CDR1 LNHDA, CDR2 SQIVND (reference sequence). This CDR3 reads CASSTRGGGDYGYTF. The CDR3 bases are TGTGCCAGTAGTACCCGGGGTGGAGGGGACTATGGCTACACCTTC.

As DNA, the CDR3 is TGTGCCAGCACTACAGGGTCAGAAGGCTACACCTTC. Translation: CASTTGSEGYTF. The J gene is TRBJ1-2, the V gene TRBV2; the D gene is possibly TRBD1 (6 bases). Germline assignment: CDR1 SNHLY and CDR2 FYNNEI. The CDR3 totals 12 residues. V lost 7 bases, J lost 8 bases, and 14 bases lay in between.

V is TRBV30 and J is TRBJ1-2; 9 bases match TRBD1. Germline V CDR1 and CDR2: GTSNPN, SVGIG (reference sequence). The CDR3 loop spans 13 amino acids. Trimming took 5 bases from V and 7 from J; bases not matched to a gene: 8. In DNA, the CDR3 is TGTGCCTGGCCCCATGAGACAGGGGGTGGCTACACCTTC. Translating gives CAWPHETGGGYTF. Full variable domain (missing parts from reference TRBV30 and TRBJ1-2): SQTIHQWPATLVQPVGSPLSLECTVEGTSNPNLYWYRQAAGRGLQLLFYSVGIGQISSEVPQNLSASRPQDRQFILSSKKLLLSDSGFYLCAWPHETGGGYTFGSGTRLTVV.

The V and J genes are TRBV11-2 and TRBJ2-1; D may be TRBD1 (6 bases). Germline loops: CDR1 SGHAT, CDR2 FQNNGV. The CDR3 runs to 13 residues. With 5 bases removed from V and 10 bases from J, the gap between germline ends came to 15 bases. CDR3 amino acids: CASSATGFREQFF. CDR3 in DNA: TGTGCCAGCAGCGCCACAGGGTTCCGGGAGCAGTTCTTC.

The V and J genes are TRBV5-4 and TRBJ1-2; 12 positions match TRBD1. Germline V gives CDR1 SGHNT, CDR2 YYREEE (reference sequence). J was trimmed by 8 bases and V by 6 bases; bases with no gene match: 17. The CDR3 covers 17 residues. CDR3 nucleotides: TGTGCCAGCACCGACCGGGACAGGGGGCGGGCTGCCCCCGGCTACACCTTC. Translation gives CASTDRDRGRAAPGYTF.

The CDR3 nucleotides are TGTGCCAGCAGCAGGGTCAGCAATCAGCCCCAGCATTTT. It specifies CASSRVSNQPQHF. The chain combines TRBV6-6 with TRBJ1-5, with a possible D match to TRBD1 (5 bases). There are 13 residues in the CDR3. Germline CDR1 and CDR2: MNHNY and SVGAGI (reference sequence). Between the trimmed V and J ends, which lost 6 bases and 1 base, there was a span of 7 bases.

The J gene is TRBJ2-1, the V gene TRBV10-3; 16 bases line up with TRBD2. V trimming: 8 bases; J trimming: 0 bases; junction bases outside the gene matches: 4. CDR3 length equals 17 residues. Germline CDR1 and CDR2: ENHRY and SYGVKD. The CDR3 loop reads CAIGTSGGGSSYNEQFF. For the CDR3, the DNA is TGTGCCATCGGGACTAGCGGGGGGGGTAGCTCCTACAATGAGCAGTTCTTC.

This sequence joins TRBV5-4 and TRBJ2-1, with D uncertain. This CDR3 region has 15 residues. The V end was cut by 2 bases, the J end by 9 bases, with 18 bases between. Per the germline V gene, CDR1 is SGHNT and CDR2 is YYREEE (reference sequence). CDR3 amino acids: CASSFSSQPRGEQFF. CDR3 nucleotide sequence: TGTGCCAGCAGCTTTAGTAGTCAACCGCGAGGTGAGCAGTTCTTC. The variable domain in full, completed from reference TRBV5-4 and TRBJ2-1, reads ETGVTQSPTHLIKTRGQQVTLRCSSQSGHNTVSWYQQALGQGPQFIFQYYREEENGRGNFPPRFSGLQFPNYSSELNVNALELDDSALYLCASSFSSQPRGEQFFGPGTRLTVL.

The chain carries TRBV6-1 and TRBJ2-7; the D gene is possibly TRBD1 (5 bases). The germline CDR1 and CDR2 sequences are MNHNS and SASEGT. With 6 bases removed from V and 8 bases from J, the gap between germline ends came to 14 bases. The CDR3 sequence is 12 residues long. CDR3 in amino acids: CASRSTDPQQYF. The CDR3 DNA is TGTGCCAGCAGATCGACAGATCCTCAGCAGTACTTC.

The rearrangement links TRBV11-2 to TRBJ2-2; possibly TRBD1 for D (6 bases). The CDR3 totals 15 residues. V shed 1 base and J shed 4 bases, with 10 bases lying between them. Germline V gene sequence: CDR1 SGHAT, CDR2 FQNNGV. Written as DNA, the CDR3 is TGTGCCAGCAGCTTAGCAGGGGCTGGCACCGGGGAGCTGTTTTTT. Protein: CASSLAGAGTGELFF.

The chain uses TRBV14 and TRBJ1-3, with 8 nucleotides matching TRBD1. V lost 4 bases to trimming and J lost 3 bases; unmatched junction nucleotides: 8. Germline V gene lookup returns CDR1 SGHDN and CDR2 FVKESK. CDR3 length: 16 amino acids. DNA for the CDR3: TGTGCCAGCAGCCGAGTCAGGGGGCGGAATGGAAACACCATATATTTT. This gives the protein CASSRVRGRNGNTIYF.

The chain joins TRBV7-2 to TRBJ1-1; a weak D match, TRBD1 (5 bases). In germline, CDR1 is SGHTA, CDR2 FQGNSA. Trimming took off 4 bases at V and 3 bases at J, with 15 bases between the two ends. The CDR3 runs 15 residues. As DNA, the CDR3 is TGTGCCAGCAGCTCCCTATTAGGGGATGACACTGAAGCTTTCTTT. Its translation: CASSSLLGDDTEAFF.

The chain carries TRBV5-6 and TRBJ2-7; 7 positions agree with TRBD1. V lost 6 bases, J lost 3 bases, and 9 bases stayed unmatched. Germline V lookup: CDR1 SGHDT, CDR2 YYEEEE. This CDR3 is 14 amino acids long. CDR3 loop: CASIAGTANYEQYF. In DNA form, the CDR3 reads TGTGCCAGCATCGCCGGGACAGCCAACTACGAGCAGTACTTC. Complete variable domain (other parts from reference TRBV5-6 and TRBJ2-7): DAGVTQSPTHLIKTRGQQVTLRCSPKSGHDTVSWYQQALGQGPQFIFQYYEEEERQRGNFPDRFSGHQFPNYSSELNVNALLLGDSALYLCASIAGTANYEQYFGPGTRLTVT.